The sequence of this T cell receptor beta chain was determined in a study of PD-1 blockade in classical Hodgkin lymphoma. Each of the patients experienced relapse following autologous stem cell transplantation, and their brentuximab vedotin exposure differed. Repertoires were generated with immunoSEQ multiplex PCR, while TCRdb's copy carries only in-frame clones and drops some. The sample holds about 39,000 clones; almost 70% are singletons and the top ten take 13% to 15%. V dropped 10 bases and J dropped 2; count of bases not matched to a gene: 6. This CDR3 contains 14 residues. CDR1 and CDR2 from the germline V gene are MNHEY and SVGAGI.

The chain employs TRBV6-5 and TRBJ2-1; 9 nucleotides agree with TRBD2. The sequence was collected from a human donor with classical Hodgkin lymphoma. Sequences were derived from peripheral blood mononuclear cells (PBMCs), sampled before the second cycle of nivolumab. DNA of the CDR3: TGTGCCACCCAGGGACTAGCCCCCTACAATGAGCAGTTCTTC. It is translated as CATQGLAPYNEQFF.